The 22 T cell receptor beta chains reported below all come from one sample, sequenced in a study of cytomegalovirus exposure and HLA in healthy donors. A multiplex PCR was run with 60 Vbeta primers and 13 Jbeta primers. The protocol was immunoSEQ multiplex PCR, while the TCRdb copy is restricted to in-frame clones and leaves out a portion. This sample has roughly 130,000 clones, with 74% found just once. Sequenced: PBMCs. These receptor sequences come from a woman in her fifties or sixties in good health and CMV-seropositive.

The chain uses TRBV27 and TRBJ2-6; 9 bases match TRBD1. Germline loops: CDR1 MNHEY, CDR2 SMNVEV (reference sequence). V shed 3 bases and J 4 bases; nucleotides not matched to a gene: 7. CDR3 length: 17 residues. CDR3 sequence reads: CASSFGQGLGGANVLTF. The CDR3 DNA reads as TGTGCCAGCAGTTTCGGACAGGGGTTAGGAGGGGCCAACGTCCTGACTTTC.

This clone has just one count. The chain carries TRBV11-2 and TRBJ2-2, with TRBD1 identical over 7 bases. CDR3 length: 16 amino acids. Germline V gene data show CDR1 as SGHAT and CDR2 as FQNNGV. V trimming: 5 bases; J trimming: 5 bases; junction bases outside the gene matches: 11. The CDR3 DNA reads TGTGCCAGCAGCGATAGCCGGATCAGGGGGACCGGGGAGCTGTTTTTT. This codes for CASSDSRIRGTGELFF.

This rearrangement joins TRBV7-9 to TRBJ1-5; D unresolved. This CDR3 has 12 amino acids. Trimming took off 4 bases at V and 5 bases at J, with 6 bases between the two ends. Per germline, CDR1 SEHNR and CDR2 FQNEAQ (reference sequence). The CDR3 DNA reads as TGTGCCAGCAGCTCGGTGGATCAGCCCCAGCATTTT. Its protein is CASSSVDQPQHF.

The gene calls are TRBV30 and TRBJ2-5, with D possibly matching TRBD1 (5 bases). The V end was cut by 0 bases, the J end by 5 bases, with 13 bases between. The CDR3 is 14 residues long. Germline lookup yields CDR1 GTSNPN and CDR2 SVGIG (reference sequence). The CDR3: CAWSVQGLEETQYF. As DNA, the CDR3 is TGTGCCTGGAGTGTGCAGGGTCTTGAGGAGACCCAGTACTTC.

This chain links TRBV7-2 with TRBJ2-3; 8 nucleotides match TRBD2. Germline assignment: CDR1 SGHTA and CDR2 FQGNSA. This CDR3 has 15 amino acids. V lost 3 bases, J lost 2 bases, and 4 bases stayed unmatched. Here the CDR3 reads CASSFSGGLTDTQYF. In DNA, the CDR3 is TGTGCCAGCAGCTTCAGCGGGGGCCTCACAGATACGCAGTATTTT. Combining the CDR3 with reference TRBV7-2 and TRBJ2-3 gives the whole variable domain GAGVSQSPSNKVTEKGKDVELRCDPISGHTALYWYRQSLGQGLEFLIYFQGNSAPDKSGLPSDRFSAERTGGSVSTLTIQRTQQEDSAVYLCASSFSGGLTDTQYFGPGTRLTVL.

The J gene is TRBJ2-5, the V gene TRBV2; D not resolved. Per the germline V gene, CDR1 is SNHLY and CDR2 is FYNNEI. Trimming shortened V by 1 base and J by 5 bases, and 8 bases separated the two germline ends. The CDR3 consists of 13 residues. CDR3 protein: CASSEGGQETQYF. In DNA, the CDR3 is TGTGCCAGCAGTGAAGGTGGCCAGGAGACCCAGTACTTC.

In its sample, this clone was seen many times. V is TRBV19 and J is TRBJ2-3, with TRBD2 matching over 13 bases. Trimming cost V 7 bases and J 5 bases; bases outside gene matches: 6. Germline V CDR1 and CDR2: LNHDA, SQIVND (reference sequence). The CDR3 runs 15 residues. In nucleotides, the CDR3 is TGTGCCAGTACCCCGGGACTAGCGGGGATAGATACGCAGTATTTT. Protein: CASTPGLAGIDTQYF.

The chain has TRBV5-8 and TRBJ1-2; D not certain. CDR1 SGHTS and CDR2 YDEGEE come from the germline V gene. This CDR3 has 14 amino acids. V lost 2 bases to trimming and J lost 0 bases, with 8 bases between them. This CDR3 reads CASSLGSANYGYTF. CDR3 sequence (DNA): TGTGCCAGCAGCTTAGGGAGCGCTAACTATGGCTACACCTTC. Looking up the rest from reference TRBV5-8 and TRBJ1-2 gives the full variable domain: EAGVTQSPTHLIKTRGQQATLRCSPISGHTSVYWYQQALGLGLQFLLWYDEGEERNRGNFPPRFSGRQFPNYSSELNVNALELEDSALYLCASSLGSANYGYTFGSGTRLTVV.

The chain carries TRBV19 and TRBJ1-2, with 7 nucleotides matching TRBD1. This CDR3 region has 15 residues. Losses at the gene ends were 3 bases for V and 6 bases for J; bases not matched to a gene: 10. Germline values: CDR1 LNHDA, CDR2 SQIVND (reference sequence). CDR3 residues: CASSIGRRGSDGYTF. DNA of the CDR3: TGTGCCAGTAGTATCGGACGCAGGGGGTCGGATGGCTACACCTTC.

This clone was seen just once. This chain links TRBV15 with TRBJ2-7; maybe TRBD1 (6 bases). CDR1 is LNHNV, CDR2 YYDKDF, per germline (reference sequence). The CDR3 runs 15 residues. Deletions cut 0 bases from V and 3 bases from J, with 12 bases between. CDR3 in amino acids: CATSRDLGRGYEQYF. In nucleotides, the CDR3 is TGTGCCACCAGCAGAGATCTAGGCAGGGGCTACGAGCAGTACTTC.

This clone has more than one count but fewer than ten. The chain carries TRBV6-1 and TRBJ1-1; D possibly corresponds to TRBD1 (6 bases). The length of the CDR3 is 13 residues. The germline gives CDR1 MNHNS, CDR2 SASEGT. Trimming took 5 bases from V and 7 from J, leaving 14 bases between them. This CDR3 is CASSYMLQGEAFF. The DNA for the CDR3 is TGTGCCAGCAGTTATATGTTACAGGGTGAAGCTTTCTTT.

A few counts support this clone. The chain uses TRBV19 and TRBJ1-2; D gene uncertain. The CDR3 has 14 amino acids. Germline V gene data show CDR1 as LNHDA and CDR2 as SQIVND (reference sequence). V gave up 6 bases and J gave up 4 bases, with 15 bases separating them. The CDR3 here is CASREQSHSYGYTF. The CDR3 region has the DNA TGTGCCAGTAGGGAGCAATCTCATTCCTATGGCTACACCTTC.

The chain is built from TRBV27 and TRBJ2-7; 8 bases line up with TRBD2. The CDR3 sequence is 14 residues long. The J segment lost 3 bases and the V segment lost 7 bases, leaving 8 bases of the junction unmatched. The germline CDR1 and CDR2 sequences are MNHEY and SMNVEV (reference sequence). In nucleotides, the CDR3 is TGTGCCAGCAAAAATTTCGGGGGGGGCTACGAGCAGTACTTC. This codes for CASKNFGGGYEQYF.

The chain recombines TRBV7-2 with TRBJ2-7, with D hard to call. Germline CDR1 SGHTA, CDR2 FQGNSA. Trimming removed 1 base from V and 5 bases from J, with 15 bases in between. The CDR3 is 15 amino acids. The CDR3 DNA reads TGTGCCAGCAGCTTAGTAGCCTTATCGATGGACGAGCAGTACTTC. Residues: CASSLVALSMDEQYF.

This rearrangement joins TRBV2 to TRBJ2-1; TRBD2 is a possible D gene (5 bases). Trimming stripped 4 bases from V and 6 bases from J, with 10 bases between. Germline V gene sequence: CDR1 SNHLY, CDR2 FYNNEI. This CDR3 comprises 13 residues. CDR3 sequence: CASSAERGNEQFF. The CDR3 DNA follows: TGTGCCAGCAGTGCCGAACGGGGCAATGAGCAGTTCTTC.

The chain joins TRBV30 to TRBJ2-1; a weak D match, TRBD2 (6 bases). Germline V gene lookup returns CDR1 GTSNPN and CDR2 SVGIG (reference sequence). Trimming shortened V by 5 bases and J by 9 bases, and 20 bases separated the two germline ends. This CDR3 comprises 14 residues. As DNA, the CDR3 is TGTGCCTGGGCCCCGTACAGCGGGCAGAGTGAGCAGTTCTTC. Protein sequence: CAWAPYSGQSEQFF.

The chain recombines TRBV10-3 with TRBJ1-5, with TRBD1 as a possible D gene (5 bases). CDR1 ENHRY and CDR2 SYGVKD come from the germline V gene. Trimming stripped 11 bases from V and 4 bases from J, with 12 bases between. CDR3 length: 12 amino acids. The DNA for the CDR3 is TGTGCCCCTGGCGGGGCGAATCAGCCCCAGCATTTT. Its protein product is CAPGGANQPQHF.

The chain has TRBV29-1 and TRBJ2-7; 8 nucleotides line up with TRBD1. The CDR3 loop spans 13 amino acids. With 5 bases clipped from V and 7 bases from J, the junction kept 10 bases outside the gene matches. The germline CDR1 and CDR2 sequences are SQVTM and ANQGSEA. Here the CDR3 DNA reads TGCAGCGTTCGATCGCAGGGGGCGGGGGAGCAGTACTTC. As protein: CSVRSQGAGEQYF.

The V gene is TRBV9, the J gene TRBJ1-5, with 7 bases that match TRBD1. With 0 bases clipped from V and 0 bases from J, the junction kept 6 bases outside the gene matches. Germline V gene data show CDR1 as SGDLS and CDR2 as YYNGEE. This CDR3 has 17 residues. The CDR3 sequence is CASSVGAGTVSNQPQHF. The CDR3 nucleotides are TGTGCCAGCAGCGTAGGGGCCGGGACAGTTAGCAATCAGCCCCAGCATTTT.

The chain has TRBV4-1 and TRBJ1-4, with D uncertain. The CDR3 is 14 amino acids. From germline, CDR1 is MGHRA and CDR2 YSYEKL. Trimming stripped 3 bases from V and 7 bases from J, with 12 bases between. The CDR3 loop is CASSHGEFGEKLFF. As DNA, the CDR3 is TGCGCCAGCAGCCACGGGGAGTTTGGTGAAAAACTGTTTTTT.

The chain has TRBV5-1 and TRBJ2-1; 7 bases line up with TRBD1. The CDR3 contains 12 residues. The germline gives CDR1 SGHRS, CDR2 YFSETQ. Losses at the gene ends were 2 bases for V and 8 bases for J; bases not matched to a gene: 1. As DNA, the CDR3 is TGCGCCAGCAGCTTACAGGGGCATGAGCAGTTCTTC. It is translated as CASSLQGHEQFF.

The chain employs TRBV7-6 and TRBJ1-5; TRBD1 agrees at 8 bases. This CDR3 is built from 17 residues. V was pared by 8 bases and J by 3 bases, with 15 bases of the junction left unmatched. Per germline, CDR1 SGHVS and CDR2 FNYEAQ. This CDR3 reads CASRPIRGPDNNQPQHF. The CDR3, as DNA: TGTGCCAGCCGCCCAATCAGGGGGCCGGACAACAATCAGCCCCAGCATTTT.